A single sample gave rise to the 18 T cell receptor beta chains below, sequenced in a study of PD-1 blockade in classical Hodgkin lymphoma. Clones were read by immunoSEQ multiplex PCR, and TCRdb kept only the in-frame ones, dropping some. The table records about 36,000 clones, roughly two thirds of them present only once. Each of the patients experienced relapse following autologous stem cell transplantation, and their brentuximab vedotin exposure differed. The sequences come from peripheral blood mononuclear cells (PBMCs), collected before the second cycle of nivolumab. Receptors were obtained from a human donor with classical Hodgkin lymphoma.

The genes are TRBV6-1 and TRBJ2-5, with TRBD2 as a possible D gene (5 bases). Per germline, CDR1 MNHNS and CDR2 SASEGT. Between the trimmed V and J ends, which lost 2 bases and 2 bases, there was a span of 30 bases. CDR3 size: 21 residues. The CDR3 spells CASSEISPAGASRTMQETQYF. The DNA for the CDR3 is TGTGCCAGCAGTGAAATAAGTCCCGCGGGCGCGAGCCGAACAATGCAAGAGACCCAGTACTTC.

The chain carries TRBV7-8 and TRBJ2-1; possibly TRBD1 for D (5 bases). The V end lost 0 bases, the J end lost 4 bases, and 13 bases lay between the germline ends. The germline gives CDR1 SGHVS, CDR2 FQNEAQ. The CDR3 spans 16 residues. The CDR3 sequence is CASSLAQRTLYNEQFF. CDR3 coding DNA: TGTGCCAGCAGCTTAGCGCAACGGACACTTTACAATGAGCAGTTCTTC.

V usage is TRBV7-9 and J usage is TRBJ2-7; the D gene is possibly TRBD2 (5 bases). Per germline, CDR1 SEHNR and CDR2 FQNEAQ (reference sequence). With 3 bases removed from V and 6 bases from J, the gap between germline ends came to 15 bases. The CDR3 covers 14 residues. The CDR3: CASSLVPTEAEQYF. CDR3 DNA sequence: TGTGCCAGCAGCTTGGTCCCCACGGAGGCCGAGCAGTACTTC.

The genes are TRBV2 and TRBJ2-2, with 9 bases that match TRBD1. Germline V gene lookup returns CDR1 SNHLY and CDR2 FYNNEI. Trimming took 6 bases from V and 1 from J; bases not matched to a gene: 0. The CDR3 is made up of 14 amino acids. This chain's CDR3 is CASRGQGNTGELFF. DNA of the CDR3: TGTGCCAGCAGGGGACAGGGGAACACCGGGGAGCTGTTTTTT.

The chain combines TRBV6-6 with TRBJ2-2; D is ambiguous. V was pared by 5 bases and J by 5 bases, with 12 bases between. CDR1 is MNHNY, CDR2 SVGAGI, per germline (reference sequence). CDR3 length equals 14 residues. Here the CDR3 DNA reads TGTGCCAGCAGTCGCTTTATGGTTACCGGGGAGCTGTTTTTT. It translates to CASSRFMVTGELFF.

The gene calls are TRBV7-8 and TRBJ2-7; D not resolved. The CDR3 contains 13 residues. V lost 4 bases and J 6 bases, leaving 13 bases between the germline ends. Germline V gene sequence: CDR1 SGHVS, CDR2 FQNEAQ. The CDR3 protein is CASSSLKHSEQYF. DNA for the CDR3: TGTGCCAGCAGCTCCCTGAAACATAGCGAGCAGTACTTC.

This clone is a singleton in its sample. The J gene is TRBJ2-7, the V gene TRBV18; TRBD1 is a possible D gene (5 bases). V was trimmed by 1 base and J by 3 bases, leaving 13 bases between them. The CDR3 spans 15 residues. CDR1 is KGHSH, CDR2 LQKENI, per germline. The CDR3 DNA reads as TGTGCCAGCTCACCACTCCGGGCCCAGGGCTACGAGCAGTACTTC. Translating gives CASSPLRAQGYEQYF.

The CDR3 reads CASSQDIPAGWGYTF. For the CDR3, the DNA is TGTGCCAGCAGCCAAGATATTCCCGCCGGTTGGGGCTACACCTTC. J is TRBJ1-2 and V is TRBV14; D not certain. Trimming pared 0 bases from V and 8 bases from J, leaving 16 bases between. The CDR3 is 15 amino acids. The germline V gene has CDR1 SGHDN and CDR2 FVKESK.

The rearrangement uses TRBV5-4 and TRBJ1-6; the match to TRBD1 covers 8 bases. Germline V gene lookup returns CDR1 SGHNT and CDR2 YYREEE (reference sequence). The V segment lost 2 bases and the J segment 10 bases; nucleotides outside the gene matches: 5. CDR3 length: 14 amino acids. CDR3 residues: CASSLTGGTSPLHF. CDR3 nucleotide sequence: TGTGCCAGCAGCTTAACAGGGGGTACCTCACCCCTCCACTTT. Drawing the rest from reference TRBV5-4 and TRBJ1-6, the complete variable domain is ETGVTQSPTHLIKTRGQQVTLRCSSQSGHNTVSWYQQALGQGPQFIFQYYREEENGRGNFPPRFSGLQFPNYSSELNVNALELDDSALYLCASSLTGGTSPLHFGNGTRLTVT.

The rearrangement joins TRBV19 to TRBJ1-3, with D possibly being TRBD1 (6 bases). The CDR3 length is 16 residues. Germline V CDR1 and CDR2: LNHDA, SQIVND (reference sequence). The V gene lost 3 bases and the J gene lost 0 bases, with 12 bases spanning the gap. The CDR3 loop is CASSIGQLLSGNTIYF. The CDR3, as DNA: TGTGCCAGTAGTATTGGACAGCTCCTCTCTGGAAACACCATATATTTT.

The rearrangement uses TRBV5-1 and TRBJ2-7; TRBD1 is a possible D gene (6 bases). Germline V lookup: CDR1 SGHRS, CDR2 YFSETQ. V lost 0 bases, J lost 2 bases, and 9 bases lay in between. The CDR3 is made up of 14 amino acids. CDR3 sequence: CASSLGQGPYEQYF. CDR3 nucleotides: TGCGCCAGCAGCTTGGGGCAGGGGCCCTACGAGCAGTACTTC.

The V and J genes are TRBV5-5 and TRBJ1-5, with D uncertain. V shed 2 bases and J shed 2 bases, with 8 bases lying between them. This CDR3 spans 14 amino acids. In germline, CDR1 is SGHKS, CDR2 YYEKEE (reference sequence). The CDR3 spells CASSFRAGNQPQHF. For the CDR3, the DNA is TGTGCCAGCAGCTTCCGGGCCGGCAATCAGCCCCAGCATTTT.

The rearrangement uses TRBV28 and TRBJ2-7, with 9 bases matching TRBD1. The CDR3 consists of 14 residues. J was trimmed by 2 bases and V by 6 bases; bases with no gene match: 5. CDR1 is MDHEN and CDR2 is SYDVKM in the germline V gene. CDR3 bases: TGTGCCAGCAGACTTACAGGGGGCCCCTACGAGCAGTACTTC. Protein: CASRLTGGPYEQYF. The full variable domain, with the rest looked up from reference TRBV28 and TRBJ2-7, is DVKVTQSSRYLVKRTGEKVFLECVQDMDHENMFWYRQDPGLGLRLIYFSYDVKMKEKGDIPEGYSVSREKKERFSLILESASTNQTSMYLCASRLTGGPYEQYFGPGTRLTVT.

The chain is built from TRBV15 and TRBJ1-2; D unclear. CDR1 is LNHNV, CDR2 YYDKDF, per germline (reference sequence). Trimming removed 4 bases at V and 2 bases at J, with 8 bases between. The CDR3 loop spans 13 amino acids. The CDR3 is CATSNAGNYGYTF. In DNA form, the CDR3 reads TGTGCCACCAGCAATGCAGGAAACTATGGCTACACCTTC.

The chain couples TRBV27 to TRBJ2-7, with D perhaps matching TRBD1 (6 bases). From germline, CDR1 is MNHEY and CDR2 SMNVEV (reference sequence). The CDR3 loop spans 14 amino acids. V was clipped by 5 bases and J by 2 bases, with 13 bases between them. In DNA form, the CDR3 reads TGTGCCAGCAGTATCCAACAGGGCCCCTACGAGCAGTACTTC. Encoded protein: CASSIQQGPYEQYF.

The chain is built from TRBV11-3 and TRBJ2-3; D may be TRBD1 or TRBD2 (7 bases each). There are 18 residues in the CDR3. V was trimmed by 5 bases and J by 1 base, leaving 22 bases between them. Germline loops: CDR1 SGHNT, CDR2 YENEEA. In DNA form, the CDR3 reads TGTGCCAGCAGCACGAACGCAGGGGGGCTAGCGGGCACAGATACGCAGTATTTT. Residues: CASSTNAGGLAGTDTQYF.

V is TRBV5-1 and J is TRBJ1-3; D may be TRBD1 (5 bases). The germline gives CDR1 SGHRS, CDR2 YFSETQ. The CDR3 totals 14 residues. V was trimmed by 6 bases and J by 0 bases, leaving 10 bases between them. CDR3: CASKGLTSGNTIYF. The CDR3 DNA reads TGCGCCAGCAAGGGGTTAACCTCTGGAAACACCATATATTTT.

V and J are TRBV5-5 and TRBJ1-1; no definite D call. V was pared by 4 bases and J by 1 base, with 2 bases between. CDR1 is SGHKS and CDR2 is YYEKEE in the germline V gene (reference sequence). This CDR3 is 11 amino acids long. In DNA form, the CDR3 reads TGTGCCAGCAGCAGGAACACTGAAGCTTTCTTT. It codes for CASSRNTEAFF.